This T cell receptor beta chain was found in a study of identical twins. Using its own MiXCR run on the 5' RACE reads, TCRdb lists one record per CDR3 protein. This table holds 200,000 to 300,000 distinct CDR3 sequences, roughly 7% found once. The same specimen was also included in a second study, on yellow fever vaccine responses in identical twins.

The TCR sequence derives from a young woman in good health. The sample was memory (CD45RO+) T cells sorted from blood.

The CDR3 here is CASRKIGTSRGDEQFF. The CDR3 DNA reads TGCGCCAGCAGAAAGATAGGGACTAGCAGGGGGGATGAGCAGTTCTTC. The rearrangement joins TRBV4-1 to TRBJ2-1, with 9 bases aligning to TRBD2. CDR3 length equals 16 residues. Trimming removed 6 bases from V and 8 bases from J; junction bases left unmatched: 14. Germline CDR1 reads MGHRA; CDR2 reads YSYEKL.